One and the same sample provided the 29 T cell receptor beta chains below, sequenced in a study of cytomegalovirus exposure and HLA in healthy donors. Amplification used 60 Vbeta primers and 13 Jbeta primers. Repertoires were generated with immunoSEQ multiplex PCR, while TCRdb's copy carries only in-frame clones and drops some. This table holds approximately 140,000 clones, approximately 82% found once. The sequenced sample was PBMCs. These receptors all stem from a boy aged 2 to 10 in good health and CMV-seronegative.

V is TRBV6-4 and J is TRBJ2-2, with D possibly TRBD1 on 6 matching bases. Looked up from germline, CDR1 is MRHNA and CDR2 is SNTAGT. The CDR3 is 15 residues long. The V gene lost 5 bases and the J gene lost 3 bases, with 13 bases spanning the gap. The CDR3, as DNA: TGTGCCAGCAGTAGAGCAGGGGATGACACCGGGGAGCTGTTTTTT. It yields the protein CASSRAGDDTGELFF.

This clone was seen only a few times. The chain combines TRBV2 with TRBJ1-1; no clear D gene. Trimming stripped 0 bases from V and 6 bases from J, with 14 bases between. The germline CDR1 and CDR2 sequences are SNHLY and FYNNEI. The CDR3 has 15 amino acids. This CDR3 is CASSEALPLGAEAFF. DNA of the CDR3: TGTGCCAGCAGTGAAGCCCTTCCACTGGGCGCTGAAGCTTTCTTT.

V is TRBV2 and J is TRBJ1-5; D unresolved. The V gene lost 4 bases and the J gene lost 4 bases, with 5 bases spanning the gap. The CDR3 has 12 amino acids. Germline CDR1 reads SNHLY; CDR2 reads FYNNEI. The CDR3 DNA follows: TGTGCCAGCAGTGTTGTAAATCAGCCCCAGCATTTT. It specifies CASSVVNQPQHF.

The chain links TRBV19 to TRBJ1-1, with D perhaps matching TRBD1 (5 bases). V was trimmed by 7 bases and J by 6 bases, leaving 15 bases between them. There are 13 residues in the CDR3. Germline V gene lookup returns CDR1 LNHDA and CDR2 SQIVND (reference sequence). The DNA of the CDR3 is TGTGCCAGTAAGCGGCAGGGAGGGTCTGAAGCTTTCTTT. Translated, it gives CASKRQGGSEAFF.

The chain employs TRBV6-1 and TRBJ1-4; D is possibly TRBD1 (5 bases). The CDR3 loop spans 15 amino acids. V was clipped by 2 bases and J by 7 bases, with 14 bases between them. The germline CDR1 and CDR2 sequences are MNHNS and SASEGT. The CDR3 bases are TGTGCCAGCAGTGAAACTACAGGTCTGCGTGAAAAACTGTTTTTT. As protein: CASSETTGLREKLFF.

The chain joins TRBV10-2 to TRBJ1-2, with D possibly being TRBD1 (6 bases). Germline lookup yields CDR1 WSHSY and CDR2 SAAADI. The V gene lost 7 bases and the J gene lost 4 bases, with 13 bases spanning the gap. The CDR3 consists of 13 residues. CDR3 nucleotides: TGCGCCAGCAAATCAGGGGAAGGCTATGGCTACACCTTC. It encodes CASKSGEGYGYTF.

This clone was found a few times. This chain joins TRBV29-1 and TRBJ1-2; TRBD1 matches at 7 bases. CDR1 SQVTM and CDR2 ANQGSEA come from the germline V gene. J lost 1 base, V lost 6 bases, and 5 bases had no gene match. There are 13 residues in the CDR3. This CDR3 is CSVNWDSNYGYTF. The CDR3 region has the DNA TGCAGCGTGAACTGGGACAGTAACTATGGCTACACCTTC.

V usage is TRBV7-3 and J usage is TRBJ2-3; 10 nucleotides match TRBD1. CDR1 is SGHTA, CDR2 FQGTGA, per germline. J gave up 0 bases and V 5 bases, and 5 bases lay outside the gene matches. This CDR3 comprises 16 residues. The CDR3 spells CASSGMDRGSTDTQYF. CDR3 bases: TGTGCCAGCAGCGGGATGGACAGGGGGAGCACAGATACGCAGTATTTT.

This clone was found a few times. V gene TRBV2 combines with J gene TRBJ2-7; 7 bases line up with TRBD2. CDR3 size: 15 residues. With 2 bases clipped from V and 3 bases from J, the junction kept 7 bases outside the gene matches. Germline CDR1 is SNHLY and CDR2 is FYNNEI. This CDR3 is CASSEPPRGDYEQYV. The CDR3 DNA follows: TGTGCCAGCAGTGAACCCCCACGGGGGGACTACGAGCAGTACGTC.

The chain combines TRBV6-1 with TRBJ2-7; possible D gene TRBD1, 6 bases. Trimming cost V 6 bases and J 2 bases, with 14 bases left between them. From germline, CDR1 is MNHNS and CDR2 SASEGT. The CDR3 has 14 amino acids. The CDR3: CASRGTWTAYEQYV. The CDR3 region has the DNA TGTGCCAGCAGAGGGACGTGGACAGCCTACGAGCAGTACGTC.

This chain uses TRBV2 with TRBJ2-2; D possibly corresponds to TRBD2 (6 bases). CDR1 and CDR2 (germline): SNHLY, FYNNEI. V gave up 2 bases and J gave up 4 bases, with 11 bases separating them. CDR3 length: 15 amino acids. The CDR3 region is CASSENRGGTGELFF. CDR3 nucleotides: TGTGCCAGCAGTGAAAATAGGGGAGGCACCGGGGAGCTGTTTTTT.

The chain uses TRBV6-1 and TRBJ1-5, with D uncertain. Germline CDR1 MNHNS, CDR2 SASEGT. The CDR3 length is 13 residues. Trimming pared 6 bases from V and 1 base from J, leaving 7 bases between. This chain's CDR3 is CASSVQSNQPQHF. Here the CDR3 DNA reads TGTGCCAGCAGCGTCCAGAGCAATCAGCCCCAGCATTTT.

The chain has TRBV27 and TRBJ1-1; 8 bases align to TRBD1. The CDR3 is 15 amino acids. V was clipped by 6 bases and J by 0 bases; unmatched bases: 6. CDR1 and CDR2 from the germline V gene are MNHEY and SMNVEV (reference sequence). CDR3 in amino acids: CASSRTGTMNTEAFF. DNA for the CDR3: TGTGCCAGCAGCAGGACAGGGACGATGAACACTGAAGCTTTCTTT.

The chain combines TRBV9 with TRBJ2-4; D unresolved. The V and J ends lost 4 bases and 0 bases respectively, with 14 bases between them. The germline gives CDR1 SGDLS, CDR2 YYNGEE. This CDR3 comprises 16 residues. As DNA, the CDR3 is TGTGCCAGCAGCCCTGCTGACACTCTAGCCAAAAACATTCAGTACTTC. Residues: CASSPADTLAKNIQYF.

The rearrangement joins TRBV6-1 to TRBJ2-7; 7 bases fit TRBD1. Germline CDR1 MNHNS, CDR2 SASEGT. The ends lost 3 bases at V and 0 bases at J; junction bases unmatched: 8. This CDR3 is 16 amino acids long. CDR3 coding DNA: TGTGCCAGCAGTGAGACAGGGCACCTAAGCTCCTACGAGCAGTACTTC. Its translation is CASSETGHLSSYEQYF.

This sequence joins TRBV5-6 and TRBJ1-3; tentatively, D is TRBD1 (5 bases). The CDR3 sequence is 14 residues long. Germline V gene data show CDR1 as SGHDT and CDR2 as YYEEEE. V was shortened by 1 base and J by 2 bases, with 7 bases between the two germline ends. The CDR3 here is CASSLSGAGNTIYF. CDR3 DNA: TGTGCCAGCAGCTTGTCGGGGGCTGGAAACACCATATATTTT.

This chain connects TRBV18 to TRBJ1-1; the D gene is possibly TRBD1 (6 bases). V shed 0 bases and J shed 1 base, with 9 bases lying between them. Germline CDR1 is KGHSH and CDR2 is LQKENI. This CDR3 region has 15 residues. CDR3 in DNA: TGTGCCAGCTCACCACCGGGGGCGCCGAACACTGAAGCTTTCTTT. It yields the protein CASSPPGAPNTEAFF. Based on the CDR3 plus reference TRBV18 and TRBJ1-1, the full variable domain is NAGVMQNPRHLVRRRGQEARLRCSPMKGHSHVYWYRQLPEEGLKFMVYLQKENIIDESGMPKERFSAEFPKEGPSILRIQQVVRGDSAAYFCASSPPGAPNTEAFFGQGTRLTVV.

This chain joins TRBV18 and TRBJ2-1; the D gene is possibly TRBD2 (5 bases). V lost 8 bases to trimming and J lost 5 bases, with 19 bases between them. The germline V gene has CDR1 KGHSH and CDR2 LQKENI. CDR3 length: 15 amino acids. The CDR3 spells CASGSREMGHNEQFF. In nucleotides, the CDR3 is TGTGCCAGCGGATCGAGGGAGATGGGCCACAATGAGCAGTTCTTC.

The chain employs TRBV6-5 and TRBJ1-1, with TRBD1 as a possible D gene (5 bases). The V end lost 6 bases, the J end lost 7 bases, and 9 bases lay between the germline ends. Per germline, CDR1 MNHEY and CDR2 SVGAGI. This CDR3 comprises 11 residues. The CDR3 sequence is CASRSTGEAFF. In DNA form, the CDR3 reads TGTGCCAGCAGATCCACAGGTGAAGCTTTCTTT.

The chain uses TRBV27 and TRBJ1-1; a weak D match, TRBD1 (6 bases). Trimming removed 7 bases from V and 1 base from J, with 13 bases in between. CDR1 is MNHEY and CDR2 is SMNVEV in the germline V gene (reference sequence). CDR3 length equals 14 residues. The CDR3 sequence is CASKQTGGNTEAFF. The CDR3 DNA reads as TGTGCCAGCAAACAGACAGGAGGGAACACTGAAGCTTTCTTT.

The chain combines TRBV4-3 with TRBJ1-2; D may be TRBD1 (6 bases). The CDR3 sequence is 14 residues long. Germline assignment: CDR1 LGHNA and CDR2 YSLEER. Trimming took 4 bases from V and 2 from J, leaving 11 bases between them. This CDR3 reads CASSPGTHNYGYTF. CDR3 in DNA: TGCGCCAGCAGCCCCGGGACACACAACTATGGCTACACCTTC.

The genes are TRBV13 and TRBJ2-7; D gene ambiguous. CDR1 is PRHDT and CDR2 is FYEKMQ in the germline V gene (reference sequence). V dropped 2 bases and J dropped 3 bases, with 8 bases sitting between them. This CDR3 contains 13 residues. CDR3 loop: CASSLNSIYEQYV. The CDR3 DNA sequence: TGTGCCAGCAGCTTAAACAGTATCTACGAGCAGTACGTC.

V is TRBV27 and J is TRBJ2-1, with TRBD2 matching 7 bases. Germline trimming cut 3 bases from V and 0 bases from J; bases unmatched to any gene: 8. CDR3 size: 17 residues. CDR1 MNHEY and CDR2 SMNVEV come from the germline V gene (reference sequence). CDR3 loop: CASSFDGSGYSYNEQFF. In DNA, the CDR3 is TGTGCCAGCAGTTTTGACGGTAGCGGGTACTCCTACAATGAGCAGTTCTTC.

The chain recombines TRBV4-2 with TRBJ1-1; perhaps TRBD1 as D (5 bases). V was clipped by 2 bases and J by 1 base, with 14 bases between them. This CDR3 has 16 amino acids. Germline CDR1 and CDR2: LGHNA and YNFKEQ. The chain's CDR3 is CASSQNPGQENTEAFF. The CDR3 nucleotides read TGTGCCAGCAGCCAAAATCCAGGGCAAGAGAACACTGAAGCTTTCTTT.

This CDR3 reads CASSFVKGVSSSYNEQFF. The CDR3 DNA sequence: TGTGCCAGTAGTTTTGTCAAAGGGGTTTCTAGCTCCTACAATGAGCAGTTCTTC. The V gene is TRBV19, the J gene TRBJ2-1; D possibly corresponds to TRBD1 (5 bases). Trimming pared 5 bases from V and 0 bases from J, leaving 20 bases between. This CDR3 spans 18 amino acids. The germline V gene has CDR1 LNHDA and CDR2 SQIVND (reference sequence). The variable domain in full, with the rest retrieved from reference TRBV19 and TRBJ2-1, is DGGITQSPKYLFRKEGQNVTLSCEQNLNHDAMYWYRQDPGQGLRLIYYSQIVNDFQKGDIAEGYSVSREKKESFPLTVTSAQKNPTAFYLCASSFVKGVSSSYNEQFFGPGTRLTVL.

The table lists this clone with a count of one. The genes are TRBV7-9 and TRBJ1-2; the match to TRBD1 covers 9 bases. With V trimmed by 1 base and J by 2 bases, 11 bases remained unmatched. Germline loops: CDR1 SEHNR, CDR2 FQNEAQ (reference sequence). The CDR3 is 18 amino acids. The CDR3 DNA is TGTGCCAGCAGCTTAGGGACAGGGGTGGGATACAGGAACTATGGCTACACCTTC. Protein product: CASSLGTGVGYRNYGYTF. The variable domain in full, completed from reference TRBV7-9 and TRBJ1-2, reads DTGVSQNPRHKITKRGQNVTFRCDPISEHNRLYWYRQTLGQGPEFLTYFQNEAQLEKSRLLSDRFSAERPKGSFSTLEIQRTEQGDSAMYLCASSLGTGVGYRNYGYTFGSGTRLTVV.

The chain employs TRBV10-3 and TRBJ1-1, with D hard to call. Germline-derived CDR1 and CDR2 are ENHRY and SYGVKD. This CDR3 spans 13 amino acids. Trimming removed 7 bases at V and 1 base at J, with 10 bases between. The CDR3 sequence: CAITPTENTEAFF. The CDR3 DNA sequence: TGTGCCATCACCCCAACAGAGAACACTGAAGCTTTCTTT.

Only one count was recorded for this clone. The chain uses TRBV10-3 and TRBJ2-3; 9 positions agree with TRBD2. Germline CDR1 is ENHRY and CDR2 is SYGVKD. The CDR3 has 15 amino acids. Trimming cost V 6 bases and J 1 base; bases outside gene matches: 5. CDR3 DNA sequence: TGTGCCATCAGCCTTAGCGGGGGACGCACAGATACGCAGTATTTT. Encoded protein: CAISLSGGRTDTQYF.

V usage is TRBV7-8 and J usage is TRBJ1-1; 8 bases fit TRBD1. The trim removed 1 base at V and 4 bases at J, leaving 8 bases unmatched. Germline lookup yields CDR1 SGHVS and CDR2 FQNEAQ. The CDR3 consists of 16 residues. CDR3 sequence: CASSLVQGAPVTEAFF. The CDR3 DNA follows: TGTGCCAGCAGCTTAGTTCAGGGGGCGCCGGTCACTGAAGCTTTCTTT.